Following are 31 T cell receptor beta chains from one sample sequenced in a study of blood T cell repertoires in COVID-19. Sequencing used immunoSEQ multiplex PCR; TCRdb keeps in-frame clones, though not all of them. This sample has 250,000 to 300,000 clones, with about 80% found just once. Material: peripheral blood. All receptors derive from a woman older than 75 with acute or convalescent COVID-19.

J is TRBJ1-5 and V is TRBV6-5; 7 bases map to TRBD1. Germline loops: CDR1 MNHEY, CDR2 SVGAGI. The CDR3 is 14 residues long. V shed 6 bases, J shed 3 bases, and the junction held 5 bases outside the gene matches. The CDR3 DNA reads TGTGCCAGCAGGTCCGGGACAGACAATCAGCCCCAGCATTTT. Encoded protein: CASRSGTDNQPQHF.

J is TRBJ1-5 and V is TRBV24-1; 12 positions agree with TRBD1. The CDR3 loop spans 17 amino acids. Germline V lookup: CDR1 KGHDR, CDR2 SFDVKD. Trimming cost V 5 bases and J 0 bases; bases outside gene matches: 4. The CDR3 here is CATSVGQGAHSNQPQHF. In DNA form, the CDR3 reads TGTGCCACCAGTGTGGGACAGGGGGCTCATAGCAATCAGCCCCAGCATTTT.

CDR3: CASSLVVLDGQGTQYF. In DNA, the CDR3 is TGCGCCAGCAGCTTGGTTGTTTTGGACGGACAGGGGACCCAGTACTTC. V is TRBV5-1 and J is TRBJ2-5; TRBD1 matches 8 bases. CDR1 and CDR2 from the germline V gene are SGHRS and YFSETQ. CDR3 length equals 16 residues. V dropped 0 bases and J dropped 7; count of bases not matched to a gene: 11.

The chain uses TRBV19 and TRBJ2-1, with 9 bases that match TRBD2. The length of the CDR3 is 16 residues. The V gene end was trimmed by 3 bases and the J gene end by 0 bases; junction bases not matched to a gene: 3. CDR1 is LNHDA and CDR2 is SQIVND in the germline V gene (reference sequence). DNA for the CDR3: TGTGCCAGTAGTATTGCGGGGGGGCGCTCCTACAATGAGCAGTTCTTC. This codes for CASSIAGGRSYNEQFF.

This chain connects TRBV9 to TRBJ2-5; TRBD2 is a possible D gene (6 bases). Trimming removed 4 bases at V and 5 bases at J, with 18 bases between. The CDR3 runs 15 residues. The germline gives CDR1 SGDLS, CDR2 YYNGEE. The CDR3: CASSPTRAGGETQYF. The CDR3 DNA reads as TGTGCCAGCAGCCCCACCAGAGCGGGCGGGGAGACCCAGTACTTC.

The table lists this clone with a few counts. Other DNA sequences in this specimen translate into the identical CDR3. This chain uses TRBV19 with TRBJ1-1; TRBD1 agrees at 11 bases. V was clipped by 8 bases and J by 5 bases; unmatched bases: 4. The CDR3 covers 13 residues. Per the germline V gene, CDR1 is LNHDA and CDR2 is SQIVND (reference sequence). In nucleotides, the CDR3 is TGTGCCAGTTCCGGGACAGGGGGGACTGAAGCTTTCTTT. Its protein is CASSGTGGTEAFF.

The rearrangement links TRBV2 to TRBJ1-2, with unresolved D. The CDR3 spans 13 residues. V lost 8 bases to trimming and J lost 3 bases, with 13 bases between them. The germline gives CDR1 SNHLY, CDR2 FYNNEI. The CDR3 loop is CASAVGVDYGYTF. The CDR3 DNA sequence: TGTGCCAGCGCCGTAGGAGTCGACTATGGCTACACCTTC.

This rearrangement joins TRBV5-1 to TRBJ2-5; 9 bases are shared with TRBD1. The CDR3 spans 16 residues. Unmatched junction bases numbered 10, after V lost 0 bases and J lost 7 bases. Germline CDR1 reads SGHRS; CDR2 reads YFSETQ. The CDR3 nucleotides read TGCGCCAGCAGCTTGGACAGGACAGGGGTCGCCGGGACCCAGTACTTC. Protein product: CASSLDRTGVAGTQYF.

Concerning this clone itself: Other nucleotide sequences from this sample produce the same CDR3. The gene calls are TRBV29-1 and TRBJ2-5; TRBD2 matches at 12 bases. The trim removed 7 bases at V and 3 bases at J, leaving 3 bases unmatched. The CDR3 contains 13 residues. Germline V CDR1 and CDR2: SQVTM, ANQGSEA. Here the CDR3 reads CSAGLAGKETQYF. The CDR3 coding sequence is TGCAGCGCCGGACTAGCGGGGAAAGAGACCCAGTACTTC.

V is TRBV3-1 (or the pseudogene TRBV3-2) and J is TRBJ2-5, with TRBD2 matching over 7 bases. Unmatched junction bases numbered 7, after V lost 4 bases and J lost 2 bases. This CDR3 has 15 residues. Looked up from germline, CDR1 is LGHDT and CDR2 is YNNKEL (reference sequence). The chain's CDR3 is CASSPWASGQETQYF. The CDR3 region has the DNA TGTGCCAGCAGCCCATGGGCTAGCGGTCAAGAGACCCAGTACTTC.

CDR3 sequence: CSASVRGRGYGYTF. CDR3 sequence (DNA): TGCAGTGCTAGTGTCAGGGGACGTGGCTATGGCTACACCTTC. The chain employs TRBV20-1 and TRBJ1-2; D is perhaps TRBD1 (6 bases). The germline gives CDR1 DFQATT, CDR2 SNEGSKA (reference sequence). V lost 3 bases, J lost 4 bases, and 15 bases lay in between. CDR3 size: 14 residues.

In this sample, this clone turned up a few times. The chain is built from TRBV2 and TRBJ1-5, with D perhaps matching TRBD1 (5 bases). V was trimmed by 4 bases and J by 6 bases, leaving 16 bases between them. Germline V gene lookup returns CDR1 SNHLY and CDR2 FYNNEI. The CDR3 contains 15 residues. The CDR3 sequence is CASSVSGGMGQPQHF. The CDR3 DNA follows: TGTGCCAGCAGTGTATCGGGGGGAATGGGTCAGCCCCAGCATTTT.

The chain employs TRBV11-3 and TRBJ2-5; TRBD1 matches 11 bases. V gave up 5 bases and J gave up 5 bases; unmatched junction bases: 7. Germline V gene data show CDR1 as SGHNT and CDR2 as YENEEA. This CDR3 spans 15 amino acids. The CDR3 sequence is CASSPGQGAKETQYF. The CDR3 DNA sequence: TGTGCCAGCAGCCCAGGACAGGGGGCGAAGGAGACCCAGTACTTC.

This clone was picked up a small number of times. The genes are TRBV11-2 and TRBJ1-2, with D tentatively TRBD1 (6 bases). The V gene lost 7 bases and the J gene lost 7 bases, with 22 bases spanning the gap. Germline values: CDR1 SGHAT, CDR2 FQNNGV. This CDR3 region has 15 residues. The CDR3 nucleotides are TGTGCCAGCACCTCCCTGCGGGGGGGCCCTGGTGGCTACACCTTC. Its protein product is CASTSLRGGPGGYTF.

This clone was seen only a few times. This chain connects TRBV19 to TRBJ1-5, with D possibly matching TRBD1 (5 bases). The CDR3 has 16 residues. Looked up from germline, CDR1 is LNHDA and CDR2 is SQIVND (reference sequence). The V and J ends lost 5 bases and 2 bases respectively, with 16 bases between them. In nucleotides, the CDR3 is TGTGCCAGTAGTTTCCCCTCAGGGTTGGGCAATCAGCCCCAGCATTTT. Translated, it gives CASSFPSGLGNQPQHF. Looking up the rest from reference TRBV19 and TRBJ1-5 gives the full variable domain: DGGITQSPKYLFRKEGQNVTLSCEQNLNHDAMYWYRQDPGQGLRLIYYSQIVNDFQKGDIAEGYSVSREKKESFPLTVTSAQKNPTAFYLCASSFPSGLGNQPQHFGDGTRLSIL.

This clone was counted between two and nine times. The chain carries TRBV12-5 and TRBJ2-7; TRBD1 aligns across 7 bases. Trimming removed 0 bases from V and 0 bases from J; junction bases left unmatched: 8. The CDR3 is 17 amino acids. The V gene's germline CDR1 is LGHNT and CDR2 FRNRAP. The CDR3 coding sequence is TGTGCTAGTGGTTTGGTGCTCGGGACAGAACGCTCCTACGAGCAGTACTTC. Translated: CASGLVLGTERSYEQYF.

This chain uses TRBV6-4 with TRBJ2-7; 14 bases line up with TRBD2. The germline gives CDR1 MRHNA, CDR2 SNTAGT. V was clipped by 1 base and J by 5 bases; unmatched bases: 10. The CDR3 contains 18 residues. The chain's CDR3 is CASSDWGLAGAPQDEQYF. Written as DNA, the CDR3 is TGTGCCAGCAGTGACTGGGGACTAGCGGGGGCCCCCCAGGACGAGCAGTACTTC.

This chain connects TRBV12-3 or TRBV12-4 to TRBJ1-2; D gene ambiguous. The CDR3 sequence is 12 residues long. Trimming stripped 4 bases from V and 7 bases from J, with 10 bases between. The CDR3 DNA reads TGTGCCAGCAGTTCCCCCCCGGGTGGCTACACCTTC. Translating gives CASSSPPGGYTF.

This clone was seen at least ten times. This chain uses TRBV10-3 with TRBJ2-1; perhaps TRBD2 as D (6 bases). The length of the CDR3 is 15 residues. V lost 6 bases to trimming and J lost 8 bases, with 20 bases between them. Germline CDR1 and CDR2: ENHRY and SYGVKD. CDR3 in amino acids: CAIREEFRLDDEQFF. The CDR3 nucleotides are TGTGCCATCAGGGAAGAATTTAGACTAGATGATGAGCAGTTCTTC.

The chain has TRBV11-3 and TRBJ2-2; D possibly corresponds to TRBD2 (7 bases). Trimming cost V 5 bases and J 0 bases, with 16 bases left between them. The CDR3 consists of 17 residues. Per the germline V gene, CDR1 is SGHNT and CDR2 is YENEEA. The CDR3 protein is CASSRRGGGPNTGELFF. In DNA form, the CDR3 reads TGTGCCAGCAGCCGCCGAGGGGGGGGGCCGAACACCGGGGAGCTGTTTTTT.

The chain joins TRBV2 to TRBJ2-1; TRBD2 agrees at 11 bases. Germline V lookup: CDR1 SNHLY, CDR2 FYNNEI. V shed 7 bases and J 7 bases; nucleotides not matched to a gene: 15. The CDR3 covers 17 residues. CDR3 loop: CASMFRLAGGPGNEQFF. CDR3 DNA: TGTGCCAGCATGTTTCGCCTAGCGGGGGGCCCGGGGAATGAGCAGTTCTTC.

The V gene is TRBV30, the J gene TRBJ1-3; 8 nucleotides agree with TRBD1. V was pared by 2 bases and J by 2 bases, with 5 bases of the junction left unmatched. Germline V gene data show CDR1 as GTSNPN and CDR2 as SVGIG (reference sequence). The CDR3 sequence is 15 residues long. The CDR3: CAWSLLTGAGNTIYF. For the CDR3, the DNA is TGTGCCTGGAGTCTCCTGACAGGGGCTGGAAACACCATATATTTT.

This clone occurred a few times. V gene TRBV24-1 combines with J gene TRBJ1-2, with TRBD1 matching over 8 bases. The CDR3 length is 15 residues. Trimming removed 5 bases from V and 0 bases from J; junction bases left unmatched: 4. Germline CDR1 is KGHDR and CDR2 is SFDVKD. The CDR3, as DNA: TGTGCCACCAGTGTCCAGGGGGCGACTAACTATGGCTACACCTTC. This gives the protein CATSVQGATNYGYTF.

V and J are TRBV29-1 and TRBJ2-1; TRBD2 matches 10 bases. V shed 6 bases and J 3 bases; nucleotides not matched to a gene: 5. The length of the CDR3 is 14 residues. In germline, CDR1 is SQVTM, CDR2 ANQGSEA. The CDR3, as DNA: TGCAGCGTACTAGGACTAGCGGTCTACAATGAGCAGTTCTTC. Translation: CSVLGLAVYNEQFF.

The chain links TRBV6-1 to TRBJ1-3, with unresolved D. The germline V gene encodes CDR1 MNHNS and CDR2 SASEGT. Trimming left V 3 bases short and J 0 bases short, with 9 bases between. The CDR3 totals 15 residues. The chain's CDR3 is CASSDQANSGNTIYF. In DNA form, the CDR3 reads TGTGCCAGCAGTGACCAGGCCAACTCTGGAAACACCATATATTTT.

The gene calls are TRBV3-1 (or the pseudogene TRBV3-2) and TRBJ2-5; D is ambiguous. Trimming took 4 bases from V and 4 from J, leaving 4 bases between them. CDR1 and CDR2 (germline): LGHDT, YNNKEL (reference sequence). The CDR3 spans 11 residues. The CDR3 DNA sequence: TGTGCCAGCAGCCGAGTAGAGACCCAGTACTTC. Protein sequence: CASSRVETQYF.

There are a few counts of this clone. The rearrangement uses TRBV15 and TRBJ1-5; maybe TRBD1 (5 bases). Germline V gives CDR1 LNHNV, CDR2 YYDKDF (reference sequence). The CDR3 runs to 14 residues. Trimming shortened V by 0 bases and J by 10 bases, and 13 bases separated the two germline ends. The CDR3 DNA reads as TGTGCCACCAGCAGAGATCAGGGCCCGCTCCCCCAGCATTTT. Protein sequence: CATSRDQGPLPQHF.

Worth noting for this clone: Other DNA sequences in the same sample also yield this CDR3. The chain's CDR3 is CASSVGGGPRETQYF. The CDR3 DNA sequence: TGTGCCAGCAGCGTAGGTGGGGGCCCCCGCGAGACCCAGTACTTC. The chain combines TRBV9 with TRBJ2-5, with D possibly being TRBD1 (6 bases). The ends were cut back, 0 bases at V and 5 bases at J, with 14 bases in the middle. Germline CDR1 reads SGDLS; CDR2 reads YYNGEE. The CDR3 runs 15 residues.

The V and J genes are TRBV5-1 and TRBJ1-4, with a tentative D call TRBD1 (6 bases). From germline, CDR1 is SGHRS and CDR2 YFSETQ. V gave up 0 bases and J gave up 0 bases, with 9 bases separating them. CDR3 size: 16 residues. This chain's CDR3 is CASSLGQVATNEKLFF. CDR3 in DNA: TGCGCCAGCAGCTTGGGACAGGTTGCAACTAATGAAAAACTGTTTTTT.

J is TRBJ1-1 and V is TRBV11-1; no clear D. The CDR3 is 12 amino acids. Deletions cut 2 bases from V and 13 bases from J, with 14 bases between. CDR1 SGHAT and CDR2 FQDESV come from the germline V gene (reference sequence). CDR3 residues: CASSLPSGRGFF. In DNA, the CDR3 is TGTGCCAGCAGCTTACCCTCGGGTAGAGGTTTCTTT.

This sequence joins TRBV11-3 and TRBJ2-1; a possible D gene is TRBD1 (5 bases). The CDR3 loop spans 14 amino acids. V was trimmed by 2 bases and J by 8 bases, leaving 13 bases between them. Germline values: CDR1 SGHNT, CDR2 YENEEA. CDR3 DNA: TGTGCCAGCAGCTTACAGGGAACGAAGGATGAGCAGTTCTTC. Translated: CASSLQGTKDEQFF.